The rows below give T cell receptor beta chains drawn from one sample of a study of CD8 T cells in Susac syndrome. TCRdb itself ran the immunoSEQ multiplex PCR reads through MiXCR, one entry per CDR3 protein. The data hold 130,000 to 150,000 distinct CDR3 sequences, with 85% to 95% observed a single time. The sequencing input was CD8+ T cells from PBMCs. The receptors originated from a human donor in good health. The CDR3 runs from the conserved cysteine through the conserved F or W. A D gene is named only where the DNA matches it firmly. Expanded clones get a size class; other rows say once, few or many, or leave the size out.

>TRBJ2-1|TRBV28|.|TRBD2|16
TGTGCCAGCAGCCGAAGGGGGACTAGGAAGTCCGATGAGCAGTTCTTC
CASSRRGTRKSDEQFF
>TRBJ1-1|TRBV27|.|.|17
TGTGCCAGCAGTTTAACTGGGGCGAAGGTGTCGTACACTGAAGCTTTCTTT
CASSLTGAKVSYTEAFF
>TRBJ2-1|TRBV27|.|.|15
TGTGCCAGTTATACCATCCGGGGCTCCTACAATGAGCAGTTCTTC
CASYTIRGSYNEQFF
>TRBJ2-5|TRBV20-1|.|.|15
TGCAGTGCTAGAGGTCCAAGGGTCGGCCTCGAGACCCAGTACTTC
CSARGPRVGLETQYF
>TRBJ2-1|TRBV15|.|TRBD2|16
TGTGCCACCAGCGGATCTAGCGGGAGGGCCGACAATGAGCAGTTCTTC
CATSGSSGRADNEQFF
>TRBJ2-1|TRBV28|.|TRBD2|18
TGTGCCAGCAGTTTCCCGCTCGGGGTAGCGGGAGGGTACAATGAGCAGTTCTTC
CASSFPLGVAGGYNEQFF
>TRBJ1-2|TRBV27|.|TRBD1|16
TGTGCCAGCAGTTTATCAGGCAGGGGGTCCAACTATGGCTACACCTTC
CASSLSGRGSNYGYTF
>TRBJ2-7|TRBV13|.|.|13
TGTGCCAGCAGGCTCAGTACGACCTACGAGCAGTACTTC
CASRLSTTYEQYF
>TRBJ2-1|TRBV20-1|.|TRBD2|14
TGCAGTGCCCTTACTAGGGAGGGCCGGAATGAGCAGTTCTTC
CSALTREGRNEQFF
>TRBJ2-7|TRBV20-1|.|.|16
TGCAGTGCTAGTCCCCTCCGGGGGTTGGGTAGTCACGAGCAGTACTTC
CSASPLRGLGSHEQYF
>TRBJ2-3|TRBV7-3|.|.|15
TGTGCCAGCAGCTTAGTGGGTAGCGCCACAGATACGCAGTATTTT
CASSLVGSATDTQYF
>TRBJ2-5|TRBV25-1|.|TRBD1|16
TGTGCCAGCAGTGAATTGGGACAGGGGGCGGATGAGACCCAGTACTTC
CASSELGQGADETQYF
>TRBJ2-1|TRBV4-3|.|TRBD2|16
TGCGCCAGCAGCCGAGAAGCGGGGAGTTTAGACAATGAGCAGTTCTTC
CASSREAGSLDNEQFF
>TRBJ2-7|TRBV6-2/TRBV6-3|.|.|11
TGTGCCAGCAGTTACCCGGACGAGCAGTACTTC
CASSYPDEQYF
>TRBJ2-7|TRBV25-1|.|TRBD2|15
TGTGCCAGCAGTGAATCTGACGGGAGGGCCTACGAGCAGTACTTC
CASSESDGRAYEQYF
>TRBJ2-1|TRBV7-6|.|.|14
TGTGCCAGCAGCCCCCGGGCCCCGGTCAATGAGCAGTTCTTC
CASSPRAPVNEQFF
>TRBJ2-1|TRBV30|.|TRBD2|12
TGTGCCTGGGCTTCTAGCGGTAATGAGCAGTTCTTC
CAWASSGNEQFF
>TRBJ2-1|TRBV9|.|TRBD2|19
TGTGCCAGCAGCGTCGGGGGGGGACTAGCGGGAGGGAACTACAATGAGCAGTTCTTC
CASSVGGGLAGGNYNEQFF
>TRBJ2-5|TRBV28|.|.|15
TGTGCCAGCAAAAGTTCCTGGCTAACCCAAGAGACCCAGTACTTC
CASKSSWLTQETQYF
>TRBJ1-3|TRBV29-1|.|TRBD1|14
TGCAGCGTGGCCGGGACAGTACCTGGAAACACCATATATTTT
CSVAGTVPGNTIYF
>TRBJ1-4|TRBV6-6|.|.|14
TGTGCCAGCACAGCAGACCTTCTCGGAGAAAAACTGTTTTTT
CASTADLLGEKLFF
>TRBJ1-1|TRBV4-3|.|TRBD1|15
TGCGCCAGCAGCCAAAGGACAGGGGGATTGACTGAAGCTTTCTTT
CASSQRTGGLTEAFF
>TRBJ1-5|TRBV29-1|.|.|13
TGCAGCGTTGTAACAGGAAGCAATCAGCCCCAGCATTTT
CSVVTGSNQPQHF
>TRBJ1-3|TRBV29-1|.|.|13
TGCAGCGTCCCAGGGACATCTGGAAACACCATATATTTT
CSVPGTSGNTIYF
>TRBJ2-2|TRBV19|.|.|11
TGTGCCAGTAGCACTCCCGGGGAGCTGTTTTTT
CASSTPGELFF
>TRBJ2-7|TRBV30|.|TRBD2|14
TGTGCCTGGAGTGCGGGACTAGCGGTCTACGAGCAGTACTTC
CAWSAGLAVYEQYF
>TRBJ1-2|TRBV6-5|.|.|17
TGTGCCAGCAGTTACGACGGGGACGGACCAGGGAATTATGGCTACACCTTC
CASSYDGDGPGNYGYTF
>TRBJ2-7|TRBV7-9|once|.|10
TGTGCCAGCGAGGGTCTCGAGCAGTACTTC
CASEGLEQYF
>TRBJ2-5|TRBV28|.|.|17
TGTGCCAGCAGTTTATCCCTCGGACAGACACGAAGAGGGACCCAGTACTTC
CASSLSLGQTRRGTQYF
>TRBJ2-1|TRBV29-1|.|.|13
TGCAGCGTTACGGGAAGCTCCTACAATGAGCAGTTCTTC
CSVTGSSYNEQFF
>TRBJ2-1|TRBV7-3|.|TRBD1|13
TGTGCCAGCAGCTTTTACAGGGGTAATGAGCAGTTCTTC
CASSFYRGNEQFF
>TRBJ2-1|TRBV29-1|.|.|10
TGCAGCGTTGAGGACAATGAGCAGTTCTTC
CSVEDNEQFF
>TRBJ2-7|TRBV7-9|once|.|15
TGTGCCAGCAGCCCTGCCACGGAGAATCCCTACGAGCAGTACTTC
CASSPATENPYEQYF
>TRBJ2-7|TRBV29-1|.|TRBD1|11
TGCAGCGCCGGGACAGGGGGCGAGCAGTACTTC
CSAGTGGEQYF